This T cell receptor beta chain was documented in a study of T cells in Graves' hyperthyroidism and ophthalmopathy. RNA transcripts provided the source from which TCR beta CDR3 regions were amplified. The TCR CDR3 was amplified in a first-round RT-PCR using the HTBI primer set. TCRdb fed the multiplex PCR reads into MiXCR, producing one record per CDR3 protein. The sample lists 500,000 to 800,000 distinct CDR3 sequences; about 15% were seen once. Germline CDR1 and CDR2: SGHVS and FQNEAQ. The length of the CDR3 is 14 residues. V was trimmed by 1 base and J by 3 bases, leaving 7 bases between them. The study included ophthalmopathy patients with Clinical Activity Score at least 3, NOSPECS grade at least 4 and duration under 3 months.

The sequence was obtained from a woman between 50 and 59 years old with Graves' ophthalmopathy. The V and J genes are TRBV7-8 and TRBJ1-5; D is unclear. Source material: blood. CDR3 DNA: TGTGCCAGCAGCTTAGACGGGTTCAATCAGCCCCAGCATTTT. Protein: CASSLDGFNQPQHF.